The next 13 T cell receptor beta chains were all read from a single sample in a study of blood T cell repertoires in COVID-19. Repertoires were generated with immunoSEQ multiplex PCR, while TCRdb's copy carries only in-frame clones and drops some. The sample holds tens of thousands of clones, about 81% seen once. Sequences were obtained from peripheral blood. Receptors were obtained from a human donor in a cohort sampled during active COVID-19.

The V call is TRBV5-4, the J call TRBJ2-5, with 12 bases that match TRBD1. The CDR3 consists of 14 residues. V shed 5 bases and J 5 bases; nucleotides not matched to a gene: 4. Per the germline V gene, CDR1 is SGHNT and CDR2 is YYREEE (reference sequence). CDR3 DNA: TGTGCCAGCAGGGGACAGGGGGCCGGGGAGACCCAGTACTTC. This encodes CASRGQGAGETQYF.

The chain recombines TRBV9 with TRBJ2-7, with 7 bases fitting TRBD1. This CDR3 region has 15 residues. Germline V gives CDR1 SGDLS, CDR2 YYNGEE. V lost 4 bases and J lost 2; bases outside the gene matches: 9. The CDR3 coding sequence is TGTGCCAGCAGCCCAGGGACAGCTAAAGCCTACGAGCAGTACTTC. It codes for CASSPGTAKAYEQYF.

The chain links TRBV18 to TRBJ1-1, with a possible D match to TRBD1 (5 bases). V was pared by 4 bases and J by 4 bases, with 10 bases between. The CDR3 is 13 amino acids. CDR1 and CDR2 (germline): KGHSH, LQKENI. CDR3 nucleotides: TGTGCCAGCTCACAACGGGGGGGCACTGAAGCTTTCTTT. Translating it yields CASSQRGGTEAFF. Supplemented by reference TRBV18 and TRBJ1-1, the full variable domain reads NAGVMQNPRHLVRRRGQEARLRCSPMKGHSHVYWYRQLPEEGLKFMVYLQKENIIDESGMPKERFSAEFPKEGPSILRIQQVVRGDSAAYFCASSQRGGTEAFFGQGTRLTVV.

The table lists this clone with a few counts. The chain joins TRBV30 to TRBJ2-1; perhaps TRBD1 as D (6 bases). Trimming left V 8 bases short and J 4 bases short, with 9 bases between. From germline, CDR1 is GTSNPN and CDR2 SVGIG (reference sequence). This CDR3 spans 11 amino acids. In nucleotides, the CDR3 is TGTGCCACAGACAGGTACAATGAGCAGTTCTTC. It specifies CATDRYNEQFF.

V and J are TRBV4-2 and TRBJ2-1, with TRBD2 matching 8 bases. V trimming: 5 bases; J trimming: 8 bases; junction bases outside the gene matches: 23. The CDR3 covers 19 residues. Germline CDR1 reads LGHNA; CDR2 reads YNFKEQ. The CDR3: CASSAPGPFGASGSYEQFF. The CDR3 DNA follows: TGTGCCAGCAGCGCACCAGGGCCGTTCGGGGCTAGCGGGTCCTATGAGCAGTTCTTC.

In DNA form, the CDR3 reads TGTGCCAGCAGTGGCGGGAGTAGGTATGAGCAGTTCTTC. It translates to CASSGGSRYEQFF. V is TRBV2 and J is TRBJ2-1; 7 nucleotides agree with TRBD2. From germline, CDR1 is SNHLY and CDR2 FYNNEI. The CDR3 is 13 amino acids. V lost 4 bases, J lost 8 bases, and 5 bases stayed unmatched. The whole variable domain, filled in from reference TRBV2 and TRBJ2-1, reads EPEVTQTPSHQVTQMGQEVILRCVPISNHLYFYWYRQILGQKVEFLVSFYNNEISEKSEIFDDQFSVERPDGSNFTLKIRSTKLEDSAMYFCASSGGSRYEQFFGPGTRLTVL.

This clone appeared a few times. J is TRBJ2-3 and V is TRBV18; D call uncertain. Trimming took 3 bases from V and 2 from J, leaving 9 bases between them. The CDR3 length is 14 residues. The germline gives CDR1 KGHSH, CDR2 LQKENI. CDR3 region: CASSPSRNTDTQYF. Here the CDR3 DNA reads TGTGCCAGCTCACCCTCGCGGAACACAGATACGCAGTATTTT.

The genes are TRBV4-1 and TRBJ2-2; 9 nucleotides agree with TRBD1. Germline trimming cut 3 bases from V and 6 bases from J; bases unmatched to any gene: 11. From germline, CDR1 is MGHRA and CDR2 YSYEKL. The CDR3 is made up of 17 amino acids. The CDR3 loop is CASSQSGTGSGAGELFF. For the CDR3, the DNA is TGCGCCAGCAGCCAGAGTGGGACAGGGTCAGGGGCCGGGGAGCTGTTTTTT.

Here the CDR3 reads CASSFDDSRTDTQYF. In DNA, the CDR3 is TGTGCCAGCAGCTTCGACGACTCCCGCACAGATACGCAGTATTTT. The chain joins TRBV7-2 to TRBJ2-3; D call uncertain. The ends were cut back, 3 bases at V and 1 base at J, with 11 bases in the middle. Germline loops: CDR1 SGHTA, CDR2 FQGNSA. The CDR3 sequence is 15 residues long.

The CDR3 DNA reads TGTGCCAGCAGCCATAGACTAGCGGGAGGTTTGGGAGAGACCCAGTACTTC. The encoded protein is CASSHRLAGGLGETQYF. The chain carries TRBV27 and TRBJ2-5; 13 bases line up with TRBD2. V was pared by 6 bases and J by 4 bases, with 11 bases of the junction left unmatched. Germline values: CDR1 MNHEY, CDR2 SMNVEV (reference sequence). The CDR3 extends over 17 amino acids.

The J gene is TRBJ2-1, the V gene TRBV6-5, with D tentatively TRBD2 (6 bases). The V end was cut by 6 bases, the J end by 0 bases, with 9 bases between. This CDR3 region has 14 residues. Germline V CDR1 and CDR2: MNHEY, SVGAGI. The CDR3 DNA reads TGTGCCAGCAGAGCGGGTCGCTCCTACAATGAGCAGTTCTTC. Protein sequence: CASRAGRSYNEQFF.

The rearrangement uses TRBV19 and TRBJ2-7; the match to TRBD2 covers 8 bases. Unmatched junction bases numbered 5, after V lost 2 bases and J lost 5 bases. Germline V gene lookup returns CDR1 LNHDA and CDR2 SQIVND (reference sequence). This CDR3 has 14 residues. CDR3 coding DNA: TGTGCCAGTAGTATAAGCGGGAGCCACAACGAGCAGTACTTC. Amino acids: CASSISGSHNEQYF.

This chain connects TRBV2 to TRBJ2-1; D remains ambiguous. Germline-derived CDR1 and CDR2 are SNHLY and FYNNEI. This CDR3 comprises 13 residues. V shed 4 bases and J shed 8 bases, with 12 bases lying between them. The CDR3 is CASSAGPVDEQFF. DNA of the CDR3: TGTGCCAGCAGTGCTGGGCCGGTCGATGAGCAGTTCTTC.